One and the same sample provided the 17 T cell receptor beta chains below, sequenced in a study of blood T cell repertoires in COVID-19 (TCRdb year 2020). The library was prepared using the immunoSEQ multiplex PCR assay. In its TCRdb copy, this immuneACCESS table keeps in-frame sequences only and misses some clones. Where compared with another copy, unresolved V genes explain less than half of these, and the others have no known cause. Counted in this sample were roughly 410,000 clones; 89% of them appeared once. The ten largest clones add up to 1.2% of the sample. Sequences were obtained from peripheral blood. The receptor source for this set is a man aged 40-49 years with acute or convalescent COVID-19.

This clone has just one count. V is TRBV11-3 and J is TRBJ2-1; a possible D gene is TRBD1 (6 bases). Per germline, CDR1 SGHNT and CDR2 YENEEA. This CDR3 spans 16 amino acids. V dropped 4 bases and J dropped 8 bases, with 21 bases sitting between them. The CDR3: CASSSRDPSGADEQFF. The CDR3 nucleotides are TGTGCCAGCAGCTCCCGGGACCCTTCAGGGGCAGATGAGCAGTTCTTC.

The chain joins TRBV5-4 to TRBJ2-2, with 9 bases identical to TRBD1. V was pared by 9 bases and J by 3 bases, with 12 bases of the junction left unmatched. The CDR3 length is 16 residues. Germline CDR1 is SGHNT and CDR2 is YYREEE (reference sequence). Written as DNA, the CDR3 is TGTGCCACCCGACGGGGTTGGGACAGGGACACCGGGGAGCTGTTTTTT. The encoded protein is CATRRGWDRDTGELFF.

The chain uses TRBV6-5 and TRBJ1-5; D remains unclear. Trimming pared 0 bases from V and 7 bases from J, leaving 10 bases between. The germline gives CDR1 MNHEY, CDR2 SVGAGI. The CDR3 sequence is 14 residues long. Written as DNA, the CDR3 is TGTGCCAGCAGTTACTCGAAGCGGGTCCAGCCCCAGCATTTT. Translating gives CASSYSKRVQPQHF.

The genes are TRBV10-3 and TRBJ2-1; TRBD1 might be the D (6 bases). Germline assignment: CDR1 ENHRY and CDR2 SYGVKD. The V end lost 2 bases, the J end lost 14 bases, and 10 bases lay between the germline ends. This CDR3 has 11 residues. The CDR3: CAISESRGEFF. The CDR3 region has the DNA TGTGCCATCAGTGAGAGCAGGGGCGAGTTCTTC.

This clone was found a few times. Other DNA variants within this sample encode the same CDR3. The chain links TRBV29-1 to TRBJ1-1; D may be TRBD1 (6 bases). V was clipped by 3 bases and J by 1 base, with 6 bases between them. The CDR3 extends over 12 amino acids. Germline V gene lookup returns CDR1 SQVTM and CDR2 ANQGSEA. The CDR3 region has the DNA TGCAGCGTTGAGACAGGGAACACTGAAGCTTTCTTT. Encoded protein: CSVETGNTEAFF.

The chain carries TRBV27 and TRBJ2-7, with D unresolved. V shed 2 bases and J shed 4 bases, with 9 bases lying between them. There are 13 residues in the CDR3. Germline loops: CDR1 MNHEY, CDR2 SMNVEV (reference sequence). CDR3 in DNA: TGTGCCAGCAGTTTAGCGACTCCTTACGAGCAGTACTTC. Protein: CASSLATPYEQYF.

The chain links TRBV5-4 to TRBJ2-3; the match to TRBD2 covers 7 bases. The CDR3 runs to 19 residues. The junction had 15 bases not matched to a gene; V was cut back by 0 bases and J by 2 bases. Germline CDR1 SGHNT, CDR2 YYREEE (reference sequence). The CDR3 DNA sequence: TGTGCCAGCAGCTTGGCCAAGTCTGGGGGGGGGTCCCTCACAGATACGCAGTATTTT. The encoded protein is CASSLAKSGGGSLTDTQYF.

This rearrangement joins TRBV7-9 to TRBJ1-1; TRBD1 agrees at 7 bases. Germline values: CDR1 SEHNR, CDR2 FQNEAQ (reference sequence). Trimming cost V 5 bases and J 5 bases; bases outside gene matches: 14. The CDR3 runs 16 residues. DNA for the CDR3: TGTGCCAGCAGCCCGCAAGACAGGGTGGAAGGAACTGAAGCTTTCTTT. This translates into CASSPQDRVEGTEAFF.

The V call is TRBV29-1, the J call TRBJ1-1, with D uncertain. CDR3 length: 13 amino acids. CDR1 and CDR2 from the germline V gene are SQVTM and ANQGSEA. V shed 3 bases and J shed 5 bases, with 13 bases lying between them. As DNA, the CDR3 is TGCAGCGTTGACGGAGGGCGGGGTACTGAAGCTTTCTTT. Protein product: CSVDGGRGTEAFF.

The gene calls are TRBV28 and TRBJ1-5; unclear D gene. The CDR3 sequence is 12 residues long. Germline lookup yields CDR1 MDHEN and CDR2 SYDVKM. V lost 3 bases, J lost 7 bases, and 7 bases lay in between. The CDR3 here is CASSLVRQPQHF. In nucleotides, the CDR3 is TGTGCCAGCAGTTTGGTACGGCAGCCCCAGCATTTT. Full variable domain (missing parts from reference TRBV28 and TRBJ1-5): DVKVTQSSRYLVKRTGEKVFLECVQDMDHENMFWYRQDPGLGLRLIYFSYDVKMKEKGDIPEGYSVSREKKERFSLILESASTNQTSMYLCASSLVRQPQHFGDGTRLSIL.

The chain has TRBV7-2 and TRBJ1-3; 7 positions agree with TRBD1. V was clipped by 5 bases and J by 4 bases; unmatched bases: 5. Looked up from germline, CDR1 is SGHTA and CDR2 is FQGNSA. This CDR3 contains 14 residues. The CDR3 protein is CASSPDRSGNTIYF. The CDR3 coding sequence is TGTGCCAGCAGCCCGGACAGGTCCGGAAACACCATATATTTT.

This clone was seen a single time. The chain joins TRBV16 to TRBJ1-5; D gene uncertain. CDR3 length: 16 residues. Germline V gene lookup returns CDR1 KGHSY and CDR2 FQNENV. Trimming pared 4 bases from V and 4 bases from J, leaving 17 bases between. The CDR3 protein is CASSPRARVANQPQHF. Here the CDR3 DNA reads TGTGCCAGCAGCCCGCGGGCTAGGGTAGCAAATCAGCCCCAGCATTTT.

This chain connects TRBV14 to TRBJ1-6; 7 bases align to TRBD1. Germline V CDR1 and CDR2: SGHDN, FVKESK. The V and J ends lost 1 base and 7 bases, in that order; junction bases with no gene match: 10. This CDR3 is built from 17 residues. The CDR3 here is CASSQVGGDSLNSPLHF. The CDR3 region has the DNA TGTGCCAGCAGCCAAGTCGGTGGGGACAGCCTCAATTCACCCCTCCACTTT.

The chain has TRBV4-2 and TRBJ1-5; 9 nucleotides line up with TRBD1. The CDR3 extends over 21 amino acids. V lost 0 bases and J lost 3; bases outside the gene matches: 18. The germline V gene encodes CDR1 LGHNA and CDR2 YNFKEQ. The CDR3 DNA sequence: TGTGCCAGCAGCCAAGAGGGAACGTGGACAGGGGAAAGGTGGGACAATCAGCCCCAGCATTTT. Encoded protein: CASSQEGTWTGERWDNQPQHF.

The chain carries TRBV5-1 and TRBJ2-3; a weak D match, TRBD2 (5 bases). Germline CDR1 and CDR2: SGHRS and YFSETQ. Trimming pared 2 bases from V and 4 bases from J, leaving 8 bases between. The length of the CDR3 is 13 residues. CDR3 residues: CASSFTRPDTQYF. CDR3 nucleotide sequence: TGCGCCAGCAGCTTCACTAGGCCAGATACGCAGTATTTT.

This chain links TRBV6-1 with TRBJ1-5, with 7 bases lining up with TRBD1. Germline V CDR1 and CDR2: MNHNS, SASEGT. V was clipped by 2 bases and J by 6 bases; unmatched bases: 4. The CDR3 consists of 14 residues. CDR3 nucleotide sequence: TGTGCCAGCAGTGAAATAGGGGGCTCTCAGCCCCAGCATTTT. This codes for CASSEIGGSQPQHF.

The gene calls are TRBV9 and TRBJ2-3, with 10 bases that match TRBD1. The V gene end was trimmed by 0 bases and the J gene end by 2 bases; junction bases not matched to a gene: 12. The germline V gene has CDR1 SGDLS and CDR2 YYNGEE. CDR3 length equals 19 residues. For the CDR3, the DNA is TGTGCCAGCAGCGTAGGTGGGACAGGGGCTAGTCAAGTCACAGATACGCAGTATTTT. Translating gives CASSVGGTGASQVTDTQYF.